The T cell receptor beta chain under discussion was sequenced for a study of OX40 agonist ivuxolimab in advanced cancers. Study background: The study gave patients intravenous ivuxolimab at 0.01 to 10 mg/kg every 2 weeks.

The method was immunoSEQ multiplex PCR; TCRdb's version includes in-frame clones alone and lacks a portion of them. In the table there are approximately 90,000 clones, approximately 90% of which are singletons. A note on this clone: Its antigen is undetermined.

Study-wide findings and caveats: Within 6 weeks, CD4+ and CD8+ blood T cells expanded clonally at 0.1 to 3.0 mg/kg. Expanded clones were, on average, more numerous among CD8+ T cells than CD4+.

This specimen consisted of CD4+ or CD8+ T cells sorted from blood, obtained in a trial of the OX40 agonist ivuxolimab. The sequence derives from an adult with an advanced solid tumor such as melanoma, head and neck, liver or kidney cancer.

This CDR3 is CASSRGQRYEQYF. As DNA, the CDR3 is TGTGCCAGCAGCAGGGGACAGCGCTACGAGCAGTACTTC. This chain connects TRBV11-2 to TRBJ2-7; 7 positions match TRBD1. Germline CDR1 is SGHAT and CDR2 is FQNNGV. With V trimmed by 5 bases and J by 3 bases, 4 bases remained unmatched. The CDR3 covers 13 residues. Complete variable domain (other parts from reference TRBV11-2 and TRBJ2-7): EAGVAQSPRYKIIEKRQSVAFWCNPISGHATLYWYQQILGQGPKLLIQFQNNGVVDDSQLPKDRFSAERLKGVDSTLKIQPAKLEDSAVYLCASSRGQRYEQYFGPGTRLTVT.